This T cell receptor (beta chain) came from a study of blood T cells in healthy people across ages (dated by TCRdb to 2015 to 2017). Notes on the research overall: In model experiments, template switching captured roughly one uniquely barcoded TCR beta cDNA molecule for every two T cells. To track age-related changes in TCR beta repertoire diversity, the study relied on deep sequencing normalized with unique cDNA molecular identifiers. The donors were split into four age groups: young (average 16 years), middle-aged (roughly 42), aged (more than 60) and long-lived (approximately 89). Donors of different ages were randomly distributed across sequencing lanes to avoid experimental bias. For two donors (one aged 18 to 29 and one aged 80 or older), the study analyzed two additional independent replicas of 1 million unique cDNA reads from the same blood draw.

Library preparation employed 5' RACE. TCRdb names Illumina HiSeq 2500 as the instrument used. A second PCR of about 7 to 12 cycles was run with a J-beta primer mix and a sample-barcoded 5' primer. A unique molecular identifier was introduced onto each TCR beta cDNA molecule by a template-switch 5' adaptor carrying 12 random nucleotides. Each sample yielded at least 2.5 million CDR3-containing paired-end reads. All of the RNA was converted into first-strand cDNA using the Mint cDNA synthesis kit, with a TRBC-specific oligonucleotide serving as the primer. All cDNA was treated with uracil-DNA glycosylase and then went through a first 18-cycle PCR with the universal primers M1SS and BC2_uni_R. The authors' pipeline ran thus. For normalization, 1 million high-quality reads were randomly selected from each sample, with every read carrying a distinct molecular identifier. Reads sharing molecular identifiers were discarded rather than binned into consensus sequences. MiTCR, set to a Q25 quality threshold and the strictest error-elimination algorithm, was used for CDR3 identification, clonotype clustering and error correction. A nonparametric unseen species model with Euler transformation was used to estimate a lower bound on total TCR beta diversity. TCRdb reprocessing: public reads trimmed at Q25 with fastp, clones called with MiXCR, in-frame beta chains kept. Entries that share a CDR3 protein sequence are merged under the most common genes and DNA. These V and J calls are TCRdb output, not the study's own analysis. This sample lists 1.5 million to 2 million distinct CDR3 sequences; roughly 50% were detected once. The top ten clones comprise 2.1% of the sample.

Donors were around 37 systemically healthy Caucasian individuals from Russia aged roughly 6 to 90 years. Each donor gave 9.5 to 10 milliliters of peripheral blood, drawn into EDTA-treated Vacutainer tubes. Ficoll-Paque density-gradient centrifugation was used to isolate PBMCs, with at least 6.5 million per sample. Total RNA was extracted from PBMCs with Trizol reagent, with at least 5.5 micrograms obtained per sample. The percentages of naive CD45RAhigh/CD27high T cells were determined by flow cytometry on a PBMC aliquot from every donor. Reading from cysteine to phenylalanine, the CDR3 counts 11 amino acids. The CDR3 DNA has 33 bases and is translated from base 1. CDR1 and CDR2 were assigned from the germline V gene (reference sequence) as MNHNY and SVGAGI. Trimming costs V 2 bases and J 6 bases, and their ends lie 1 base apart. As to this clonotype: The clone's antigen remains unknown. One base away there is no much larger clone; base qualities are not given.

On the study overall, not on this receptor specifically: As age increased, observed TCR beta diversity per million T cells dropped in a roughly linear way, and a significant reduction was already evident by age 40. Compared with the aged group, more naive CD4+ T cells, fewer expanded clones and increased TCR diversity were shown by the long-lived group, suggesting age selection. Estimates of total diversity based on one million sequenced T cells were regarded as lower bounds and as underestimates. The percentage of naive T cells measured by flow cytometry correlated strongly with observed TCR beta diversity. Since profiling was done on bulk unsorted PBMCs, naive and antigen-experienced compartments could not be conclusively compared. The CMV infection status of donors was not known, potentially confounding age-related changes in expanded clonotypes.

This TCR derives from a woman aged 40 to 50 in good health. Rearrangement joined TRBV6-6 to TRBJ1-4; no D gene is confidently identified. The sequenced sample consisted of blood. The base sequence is TGTGCCAGCAGTTACCATGAAAAACTGTTTTTT. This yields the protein CASSYHEKLFF.